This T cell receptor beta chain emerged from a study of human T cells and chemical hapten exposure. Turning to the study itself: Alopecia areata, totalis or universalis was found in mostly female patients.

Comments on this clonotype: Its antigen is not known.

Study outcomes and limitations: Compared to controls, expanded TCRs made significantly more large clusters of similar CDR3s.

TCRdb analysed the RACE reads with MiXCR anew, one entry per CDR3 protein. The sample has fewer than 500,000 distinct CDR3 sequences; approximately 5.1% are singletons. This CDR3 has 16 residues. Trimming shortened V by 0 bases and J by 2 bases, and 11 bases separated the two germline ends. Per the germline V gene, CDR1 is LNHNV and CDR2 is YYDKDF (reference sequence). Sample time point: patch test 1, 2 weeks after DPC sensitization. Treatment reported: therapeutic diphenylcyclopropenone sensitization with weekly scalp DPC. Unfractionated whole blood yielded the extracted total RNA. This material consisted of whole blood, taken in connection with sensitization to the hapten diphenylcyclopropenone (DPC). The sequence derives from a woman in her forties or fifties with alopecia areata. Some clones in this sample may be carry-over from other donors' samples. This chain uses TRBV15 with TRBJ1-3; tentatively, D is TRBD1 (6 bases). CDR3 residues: CATSRDRGAAGNTIYF. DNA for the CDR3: TGTGCCACCAGCAGAGATCGGGGGGCGGCTGGAAACACCATATATTTT.